The rows below give T cell receptor beta chains drawn from one sample of a study of T-cell reconstitution after alpha-beta-depleted transplantation in children. TCRdb used MiXCR to reprocess the PCR reads, holding one entry per CDR3 protein. The table includes 500,000 to 650,000 distinct CDR3 sequences, over 9.5% detected once. The sequences come from PBMCs, mostly from graft donor cells, collected 180 days after TCRalphabeta/CD19-depleted stem cell transplant. These receptors all come from a female patient between 2 and 15 years old who had a stem cell transplant for aplastic anemia, so the T cells may come from the graft donor. Each CDR3 is given with its conserved first and last residue. D genes are given only for firm matches. Only some rows state a clone size, as once, few, many or a class for expanded clones.

J gene | V gene | D gene | CDR3 length | clone size | CDR3 protein | CDR3 DNA
TRBJ2-3 | TRBV11-2 | TRBD2 | 18 | few | CASSLPLTSGRLTDTQYF | TGTGCCAGCAGCTTACCCTTGACTAGCGGGAGACTCACAGATACGCAGTATTTT
TRBJ2-7 | TRBV15 | TRBD1 | 16 | NA | CATSSAAGTVGFEQYF | TGTGCCACCAGCAGCGCCGCCGGGACAGTGGGGTTCGAGCAGTACTTC
TRBJ2-2 | TRBV12-3/TRBV12-4 | NA | 12 | few | CASRAGIGELFF | TGTGCCAGCAGAGCAGGGATCGGGGAGCTGTTTTTT
TRBJ1-1 | TRBV19 | TRBD1 | 16 | NA | CASKTTGQGKHTEAFF | TGTGCCAGTAAAACAACCGGACAGGGAAAACACACTGAAGCTTTCTTT
TRBJ2-1 | TRBV11-2 | TRBD2 | 19 | NA | CASSFETSGRYSSYNEQFF | TGTGCCAGCAGCTTCGAAACTAGCGGGAGGTATAGCTCCTACAATGAGCAGTTCTTC
TRBJ2-7 | TRBV29-1 | TRBD1 | 14 | NA | CSVEARDRGYEQYF | TGCAGCGTTGAAGCCCGGGACAGGGGATACGAGCAGTACTTC
TRBJ2-7 | TRBV5-5 | NA | 14 | few | CASRTGADSYEQYF | TGTGCCAGCCGTACCGGGGCAGACTCCTACGAGCAGTACTTC
TRBJ1-3 | TRBV18 | NA | 14 | many | CASSPVKGRNTIYF | TGTGCCAGCTCACCCGTGAAGGGTCGGAACACCATATATTTT
TRBJ1-3 | TRBV12-5 | NA | 22 | few | CASGLNSWVALRQANSGNTIYF | TGTGCTAGTGGTTTGAACTCTTGGGTGGCCTTGCGACAGGCCAACTCTGGAAACACCATATATTTT
TRBJ2-1 | TRBV18 | NA | 14 | NA | CASSPNKGEDEQFF | TGTGCCAGCTCACCAAACAAGGGAGAGGATGAGCAGTTCTTC
TRBJ2-1 | TRBV29-1 | TRBD2 | 13 | many | CSVGGGSYNEQFF | TGCAGCGTTGGCGGGGGCTCCTACAATGAGCAGTTCTTC
TRBJ2-5 | TRBV29-1 | TRBD1 | 12 | NA | CSVMTGAQTQYF | TGCAGCGTGATGACAGGGGCGCAGACCCAGTACTTC
TRBJ2-7 | TRBV19 | NA | 13 | few | CASSPAGLWEQYF | TGTGCCAGTAGCCCCGCGGGCTTGTGGGAGCAGTACTTC
TRBJ2-3 | TRBV6-2/TRBV6-3 | NA | 17 | few | CASSPLLTETRTDTQYF | TGTGCCAGCAGTCCCCTCTTGACTGAAACTCGCACAGATACGCAGTATTTT
TRBJ1-6 | TRBV15 | NA | 15 | NA | CATSREDAAISPLHF | TGTGCCACCAGTAGGGAGGATGCTGCGATTTCACCCCTCCACTTT
TRBJ1-2 | TRBV6-5 | TRBD1 | 17 | few | CASSYFLPTGVVNGYTF | TGTGCCAGCAGTTACTTTCTACCGACAGGGGTGGTAAATGGCTACACCTTC
TRBJ2-1 | TRBV12-5 | TRBD2 | 19 | NA | CASGLWTALAGRLADEQFF | TGTGCTAGTGGTCTATGGACAGCACTAGCGGGGCGCCTCGCCGATGAGCAGTTCTTC
TRBJ2-1 | TRBV6-5 | TRBD2 | 15 | NA | CASSYSSSGANEQFF | TGTGCCAGCAGTTACTCTTCTAGCGGGGCAAATGAGCAGTTCTTC
TRBJ2-3 | TRBV29-1 | TRBD2 | 12 | NA | CSVLAGDHTQYF | TGCAGCGTCCTGGCGGGAGACCATACGCAGTATTTT
TRBJ1-3 | TRBV7-2 | NA | 16 | many | CASSLRTAFSGNTIYF | TGTGCCAGCAGCTTAAGAACAGCCTTCTCTGGAAACACCATATATTTT
TRBJ2-2 | TRBV5-5 | TRBD2 | 17 | few | CASSRASGRRYTGELFF | TGTGCCAGCAGCAGGGCTAGCGGGAGGAGGTACACCGGGGAGCTGTTTTTT
TRBJ1-6 | TRBV28 | NA | 15 | NA | CASSLTSGWAGSLHF | TGTGCCAGCAGTTTAACGTCGGGGTGGGCGGGATCCCTCCACTTT
TRBJ1-1 | TRBV7-9 | NA | 14 | many | CASSPSQGNTEAFF | TGTGCCAGCAGCCCATCACAGGGGAACACTGAAGCTTTCTTT